Listed here are 13 T cell receptor beta chains from one sample, sequenced in a study of cytomegalovirus exposure and HLA in healthy donors. Measured with immunoSEQ multiplex PCR; TCRdb has only the in-frame clones, and not every one. The sample yields 150,000 to 160,000 clones, about 82% seen once. The source material was PBMCs. All receptors derive from a human donor in good health.

Regarding this clone: Given a much more abundant clone one base away, this may be a read error. Within the sample, other DNA sequences also encode this same CDR3. The gene calls are TRBV5-4 and TRBJ2-2; 13 bases line up with TRBD2. The junction had 8 bases not matched to a gene; V was cut back by 4 bases and J by 11 bases. This CDR3 region has 15 residues. Germline loops: CDR1 SGHNT, CDR2 YYREEE (reference sequence). CDR3: CASSTGLAGSGELFF. The CDR3 bases are TGTGCCAGCAGCACGGGACTAGCGGGGAGCGGAGAGCTGTTTTTT.

The chain combines TRBV7-6 with TRBJ2-1; D not resolved. The CDR3 covers 11 residues. CDR1 is SGHVS, CDR2 FNYEAQ, per germline. Trimming cost V 2 bases and J 7 bases, with 3 bases left between them. The CDR3 sequence: CASSLTNEQFF. For the CDR3, the DNA is TGTGCCAGCAGCTTAACAAATGAGCAGTTCTTC.

V is TRBV4-3 and J is TRBJ2-7, with D unclear. V was trimmed by 4 bases and J by 3 bases, leaving 16 bases between them. The CDR3 has 15 amino acids. Per the germline V gene, CDR1 is LGHNA and CDR2 is YSLEER. The CDR3 loop reads CASSLLTGDLYEQYF. The CDR3 DNA follows: TGCGCCAGCAGCCTTTTAACCGGAGACCTCTACGAGCAGTACTTC.

V gene TRBV28 combines with J gene TRBJ1-4; 10 bases are shared with TRBD1. Germline trimming cut 5 bases from V and 7 bases from J; bases unmatched to any gene: 1. The CDR3 sequence is 13 residues long. Germline CDR1 and CDR2: MDHEN and SYDVKM. Written as DNA, the CDR3 is TGTGCCAGCAGTGGGGACAGGGGTGAAAAACTGTTTTTT. It encodes CASSGDRGEKLFF.

The chain employs TRBV15 and TRBJ2-1; no clear D. Trimming took 0 bases from V and 3 from J, leaving 6 bases between them. Germline CDR1 reads LNHNV; CDR2 reads YYDKDF (reference sequence). The CDR3 loop spans 14 amino acids. For the CDR3, the DNA is TGTGCCACCAGCAGAGAAGCCAACTACAATGAGCAGTTCTTC. This gives the protein CATSREANYNEQFF. The full variable domain, completed using reference TRBV15 and TRBJ2-1, is DAMVIQNPRYQVTQFGKPVTLSCSQTLNHNVMYWYQQKSSQAPKLLFHYYDKDFNNEADTPDNFQSRRPNTSFCFLDIRSPGLGDTAMYLCATSREANYNEQFFGPGTRLTVL.

The chain has TRBV7-8 and TRBJ2-7; tentatively, D is TRBD2 (5 bases). With 5 bases removed from V and 6 bases from J, the gap between germline ends came to 11 bases. The CDR3 is 12 amino acids. Germline assignment: CDR1 SGHVS and CDR2 FQNEAQ. DNA of the CDR3: TGTGCCAGCAGCCTCGGGGTCGGCGAGCAGTACTTC. This translates into CASSLGVGEQYF.

This clone has just a few counts. The CDR3 region is CASRGQLYNEQFF. CDR3 sequence (DNA): TGTGCCAGCCGCGGACAGCTGTACAATGAGCAGTTCTTC. The rearrangement joins TRBV19 to TRBJ2-1; perhaps TRBD1 as D (6 bases). CDR1 is LNHDA, CDR2 SQIVND, per germline (reference sequence). Between the trimmed V and J ends, which lost 9 bases and 4 bases, there was a span of 13 bases. CDR3 length: 13 residues.

V and J are TRBV6-6 and TRBJ2-1; D gene unclear. Germline V gives CDR1 MNHNY, CDR2 SVGAGI (reference sequence). Between the trimmed V and J ends, which lost 1 base and 5 bases, there was a span of 6 bases. This CDR3 has 13 residues. The CDR3 DNA is TGTGCCAGCAGTTACTATCGGGACAATGAGCAGTTCTTC. Its protein product is CASSYYRDNEQFF.

This sequence joins TRBV10-1 and TRBJ2-7; 7 nucleotides align to TRBD1. The germline V gene has CDR1 WNHNN and CDR2 SYGVQD (reference sequence). V lost 0 bases and J lost 2; bases outside the gene matches: 1. This CDR3 comprises 14 residues. The DNA of the CDR3 is TGCGCCAGCAGTGAGTCGGGGACAGCCTACGAGCAGTACTTC. It yields the protein CASSESGTAYEQYF.

The gene calls are TRBV19 and TRBJ2-1; the D gene is possibly TRBD2 (5 bases). The ends were cut back, 5 bases at V and 7 bases at J, with 15 bases in the middle. The CDR3 is 14 amino acids. The germline CDR1 and CDR2 sequences are LNHDA and SQIVND (reference sequence). In DNA form, the CDR3 reads TGTGCCAGTAGTCCGCTAGCCAAGCCGAATGAGCAGTTCTTC. Protein: CASSPLAKPNEQFF. Full variable domain (remainder filled in from reference TRBV19 and TRBJ2-1): DGGITQSPKYLFRKEGQNVTLSCEQNLNHDAMYWYRQDPGQGLRLIYYSQIVNDFQKGDIAEGYSVSREKKESFPLTVTSAQKNPTAFYLCASSPLAKPNEQFFGPGTRLTVL.

The rearrangement uses TRBV7-9 and TRBJ2-5, with a tentative D call TRBD1 (6 bases). The ends were cut back, 5 bases at V and 5 bases at J, with 9 bases in the middle. Germline CDR1 reads SEHNR; CDR2 reads FQNEAQ (reference sequence). The CDR3 loop spans 12 amino acids. CDR3 residues: CASSPGAETQYF. The CDR3 coding sequence is TGTGCCAGCAGCCCAGGGGCCGAGACCCAGTACTTC.

The chain carries TRBV5-1 and TRBJ1-1; D is unclear. The CDR3 is made up of 13 amino acids. The V gene's germline CDR1 is SGHRS and CDR2 YFSETQ. V gave up 6 bases and J gave up 2 bases, with 11 bases separating them. As DNA, the CDR3 is TGCGCCAGCACCTCGAGCTATAACACTGAAGCTTTCTTT. Translating it yields CASTSSYNTEAFF.

The chain recombines TRBV10-3 with TRBJ1-2, with D uncertain. This CDR3 is 13 amino acids long. V lost 0 bases and J 4 bases, leaving 6 bases between the germline ends. Germline CDR1 is ENHRY and CDR2 is SYGVKD. The CDR3 DNA sequence: TGTGCCATCAGTGAGTCTGGACTCTATGGCTACACCTTC. It translates to CAISESGLYGYTF.